A selection of T cell receptor beta chains follows, all from one sample in a study of T cell responses to AZD1222 COVID-19 vaccine. Assay used: immunoSEQ multiplex PCR; TCRdb lists only in-frame clones, some missing. The sample records about 180,000 clones, 85% to 95% being singletons. The sample in question was peripheral blood, obtained 28 days after the second AZD1222 dose. These TCRs come from an adult who received the AZD1222 COVID-19 vaccine. CDR3s include the opening cysteine and the closing phenylalanine or tryptophan. Fields, in order: J gene, V gene, D gene, clone size, CDR3 protein, CDR3 DNA. A D gene is named only where the DNA matches it firmly. Not every row has a clone size; where given, it reads once, few, many or a size class.

>TRBJ2-1|TRBV2|-|-
CASSATLWNEQFF
TGTGCCAGCAGTGCGACCCTTTGGAATGAGCAGTTCTTC
>TRBJ2-3|TRBV2|TRBD1|-
CASRDRGPDTQYF
TGTGCCAGCAGGGACAGGGGTCCAGATACGCAGTATTTT
>TRBJ1-1|TRBV12-3/TRBV12-4|-|-
CASSLRISYEAFF
TGTGCCAGCAGTCTACGTATAAGTTATGAAGCTTTCTTT
>TRBJ2-1|TRBV2|TRBD2|-
CASTWTSGRNNEQFF
TGTGCCAGCACCTGGACTAGCGGGAGAAACAATGAGCAGTTCTTC
>TRBJ1-2|TRBV2|-|-
CASSGHYGYTF
TGTGCCAGCAGTGGACACTATGGCTACACCTTC
>TRBJ2-7|TRBV20-1|-|-
CSARWGYEQYF
TGCAGTGCTCGCTGGGGCTACGAGCAGTACTTC
>TRBJ1-6|TRBV27|-|-
CASSLMLGDNSPLHF
TGTGCCAGCAGTTTAATGTTGGGCGATAATTCACCCCTCCACTTT
>TRBJ2-2|TRBV25-1|TRBD2|-
CASRAPGLATGELFF
TGTGCCAGCAGAGCTCCGGGACTAGCTACCGGGGAGCTGTTTTTT
>TRBJ1-1|TRBV7-6|-|-
CASSLGVIGGNTEAFF
TGTGCCAGCAGCTTAGGGGTCATCGGAGGGAACACTGAAGCTTTCTTT
>TRBJ1-2|TRBV6-5|TRBD1|-
CASRSTGTLYGYTF
TGTGCCAGCAGATCGACAGGGACTCTCTATGGCTACACCTTC
>TRBJ2-1|TRBV5-1|-|once
CASRSGSEQFF
TGCGCCAGCAGATCAGGGAGTGAGCAGTTCTTC
>TRBJ1-6|TRBV2|-|-
CASTLGGSPLHF
TGTGCCAGCACCCTAGGGGGTTCACCCCTCCACTTT
>TRBJ2-2|TRBV19|-|-
CAAQGRNTGELFF
TGTGCGGCACAGGGTCGGAACACCGGGGAGCTGTTTTTT